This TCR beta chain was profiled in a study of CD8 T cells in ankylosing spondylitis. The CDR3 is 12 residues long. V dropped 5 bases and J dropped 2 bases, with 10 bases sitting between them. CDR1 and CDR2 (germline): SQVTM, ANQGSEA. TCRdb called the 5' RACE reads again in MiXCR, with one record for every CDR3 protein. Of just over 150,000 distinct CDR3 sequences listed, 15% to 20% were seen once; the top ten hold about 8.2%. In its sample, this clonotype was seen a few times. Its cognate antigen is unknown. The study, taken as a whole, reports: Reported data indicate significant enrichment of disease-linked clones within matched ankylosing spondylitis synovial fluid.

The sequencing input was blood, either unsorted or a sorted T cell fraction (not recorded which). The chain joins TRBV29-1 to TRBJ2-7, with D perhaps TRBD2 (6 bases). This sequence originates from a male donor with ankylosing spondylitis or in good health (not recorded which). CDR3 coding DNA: TGCAGCGTTTACACTAGCACCTACGAGCAGTACTTC. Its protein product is CSVYTSTYEQYF.